The clone carrying this T cell receptor beta chain was counted a single time. No antigen is known for it. The CDR3 does not close with the conserved phenylalanine or tryptophan, likely indicating a read error. The sample is drawn from a study of molecular identifiers for immune sequencing clone quantification. In the study overall: RNA, taken in replicates from approximately 20,000 or 100,000 naive CD8 cells, was split five ways, with four sequenced. Findings of the study overall: Because of identical TCR molecules sharing a barcode, sizes of highly expanded clones could be underestimated.

Germline CDR1 reads SNHLY; CDR2 reads FYNNEI. This CDR3 is built from 12 residues. Trimming took off 4 bases at V and 7 bases at J, with 8 bases between the two ends. Using its own MiXCR run on the PCR reads, TCRdb lists one record per CDR3 protein. The sample yields roughly 320,000 distinct CDR3 sequences, about a fifth seen once. Sequencing was done on a sample of naive CD8+ T cells from blood, with Jurkat cell RNA spiked in. Subset specified: FACS-sorted CD8+CD4-CCR7+CD45RA+ naive T cells. The chain uses TRBV2 and TRBJ1-5; a weak D match, TRBD1 (5 bases). This receptor was taken from a human donor in good health. Some libraries in this study had Jurkat cell RNA spiked in. The CDR3 sequence is CASSVRVQPQHL. For the CDR3, the DNA is TGTGCCAGCAGTGTCAGGGTCCAGCCCCAGCATCTT.